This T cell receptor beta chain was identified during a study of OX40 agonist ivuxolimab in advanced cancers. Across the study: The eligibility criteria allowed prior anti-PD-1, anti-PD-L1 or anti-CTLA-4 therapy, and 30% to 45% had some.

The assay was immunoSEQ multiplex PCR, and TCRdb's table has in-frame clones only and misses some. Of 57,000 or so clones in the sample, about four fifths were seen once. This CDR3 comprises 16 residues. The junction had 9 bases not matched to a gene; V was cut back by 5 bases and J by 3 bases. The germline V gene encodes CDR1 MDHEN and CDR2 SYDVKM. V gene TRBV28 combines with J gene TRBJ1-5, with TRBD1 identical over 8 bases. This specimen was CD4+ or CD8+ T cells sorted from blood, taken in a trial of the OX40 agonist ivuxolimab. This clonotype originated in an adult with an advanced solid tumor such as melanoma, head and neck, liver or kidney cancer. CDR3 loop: CASSRLTGGVNQPQHF. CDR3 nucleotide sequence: TGTGCCAGCAGTCGACTAACAGGGGGAGTCAATCAGCCCCAGCATTTT.